Here is one TCR beta chain with its context. Its antigen is still unknown. No much larger clonotype is one base removed from it; base qualities were not supplied. This entry belongs to a study of CD8+ T cells in alopecia areata (dated by TCRdb to the late 2010s). Describing the broader study: The study used high-throughput TCRbeta sequencing to examine T cell clonal expansion in alopecia areata, in both the C3H/HeJ mouse model and human patients. Scalp tissue and sorted CD4+ and CD8+ peripheral blood T cells from patchy and totalis/universalis alopecia areata patients and from healthy controls were covered by human TCRbeta sequencing. Clonality in the scalp was compared among normal scalp (n=4), patchy alopecia areata scalp (n=8), and alopecia totalis/universalis scalp (n=8). RNA was extracted with the PAXgene miRNA kit for fixed scalp, the miRNeasy kit for PBMCs, and the RNeasy kit for mouse skin. Amplification of TCRbeta CDR3 regions was done by immunoSEQ multiplex PCR using 35 Vbeta forward primers and 13 Jbeta reverse primers.

Library preparation employed the immunoSEQ multiplex PCR assay. RNA was extracted from all samples and reverse transcribed into cDNA, which served as template for TCR sequencing. First-strand cDNA was synthesized using SuperScript III with a 2:1 mix of oligo-dT and random hexamers. A synthetic immune receptor repertoire was used to gauge amplification bias, and whatever bias remained was removed computationally. In the authors' own workflow: After raw reads were preprocessed to remove errors, the CDR3 was defined following IMGT conventions as running from the conserved cysteine to phenylalanine. Clonality was computed by normalizing Shannon entropy by log2 of the number of productive unique TCRs and subtracting the result from 1. Whether each scalp clone was CD4 or CD8 was inferred by checking scalp TCRbeta sequences against the CD4 and CD8 repertoires from sorted blood. What TCRdb holds here is the immuneACCESS table cut down to in-frame rearrangements. Part of the clones is not present; checked against another copy, under half of the missing clones reflect an unresolved V gene, and the others are unexplained. Clone size and the V and J calls come from that table; the DNA yielded D and trimming. This sample is represented by 200,000 or so clones; 56% of them were singletons. The ten biggest clones cover around 5% of the sample.

PBMCs were separated by density centrifugation and stained for CD3, CD4 and CD8, after which CD4+ and CD8+ T cells were sorted on a FACSAria. Scalp biopsies and blood samples were obtained from unaffected controls. There are 14 amino acids in the CDR3, from cysteine to phenylalanine inclusive. Of all the DNA, just the CDR3 is kept, 42 bases in frame from base 1. V is reduced by 4 bases and J by 4 bases, leaving a spacing of 15 bases between them. Sequences SGHDT (CDR1) and YYEEEE (CDR2) are obtained from the germline V gene. Points the paper makes about the study in general: Lesional scalp, especially in alopecia totalis/universalis, showed higher clonality and more expanded CD8+ clones than normal scalp, suggesting antigenic drive. Shared TCR sequences between patients were less evident than in mice, which may be partly attributable to HLA diversity in the patient population. Unlike mouse skin, where gammadelta T cells dominate, normal human skin contains resident alphabeta T cells that get sequenced too, which complicates analysis of the scalp TCR repertoire.

The sample comprised CD8+ T cells sorted from blood. The TCR originated in a human donor in good health. The chain joins TRBV5-6 to TRBJ2-7, with TRBD1 perhaps the D gene, on 7 matching bases. The CDR3 is CASSPGRGTYEQYF. The sequence in DNA is TGTGCCAGCAGCCCGGGCAGGGGGACTTACGAGCAGTACTTC.